Listed below are T cell receptor beta chains from one sample, sequenced in a study of low-dose radiotherapy and immunotherapy resistance in tumors. TCRdb re-called the reads through MiXCR, storing one row per CDR3 protein. This table has around 90,000 distinct CDR3 sequences, about 19% appearing once. This sample comprised PBMCs, obtained before treatment. Receptors were obtained from a male donor with prostate cancer. The CDR3 runs from the conserved cysteine through the conserved F or W. Size values are once, few and many counts, or a class for expanded clones, and some rows have none.

J	size	V	CDR3
TRBJ1-5	many	TRBV30	CAWTLQAGNGQPQHF
TRBJ1-6	.	TRBV14	CASSQPTGIFGAPLHF
TRBJ1-1	medium-sized	TRBV29-1	CSVEIGGGTEAFF
TRBJ2-1	many	TRBV13	CASAPYSYNEQFF
TRBJ1-2	many	TRBV28	CASGKAGANYGYTF
TRBJ2-7	.	TRBV28	CASSPLEEQYF
TRBJ2-3	.	TRBV5-1	CASSLRGLATDTQYF
TRBJ2-7	.	TRBV7-2	CASSPRAGAFYEQYF
TRBJ2-2	many	TRBV19	CATRGGSGTGELFF
TRBJ2-5	.	TRBV5-1	CASSLGTSQETQYF
TRBJ1-6	.	TRBV27	CASRLQGSYNSPLHF
TRBJ2-5	many	TRBV21-1	CASSKAWTKETQYF
TRBJ2-7	many	TRBV29-1	CSVRDRVYEQYF
TRBJ2-2	.	TRBV29-1	CSVHQGGANTGELFF
TRBJ2-3	many	TRBV7-2	CASSPDGDTQYF
TRBJ1-3	many	TRBV19	CASSIGSQTGNTIYF
TRBJ2-3	many	TRBV7-9	CASSLTGGEDTQYF
TRBJ2-1	many	TRBV7-9	CASSDRGQGYNEQFF
TRBJ2-2	.	TRBV6-1	CASSRFVGELFFF
TRBJ2-4	many	TRBV28	CASSFTGVAKNIQYF
TRBJ1-2	many	TRBV28	CASSLMRGSNYGYTF
TRBJ1-5	many	TRBV20-1	CSAVDRGFNQPQHF
TRBJ2-5	many	TRBV5-6	CASSLAAGGLLETQYF
TRBJ2-2	.	TRBV4-1	CASSQSGELFF
TRBJ1-1	many	TRBV29-1	CSALRATNTEAFF
TRBJ1-2	many	TRBV29-1	CSVVGQGYNGYTF
TRBJ2-1	many	TRBV7-6	CASSPRDREVYNEQFF
TRBJ2-3	many	TRBV7-9	CASSAGLVTDTQYF
TRBJ2-1	many	TRBV5-1	CASSLGGSSYNEQFF
TRBJ1-5	many	TRBV10-3	CAIRADRGEYQPQHF
TRBJ1-1	many	TRBV6-5	CASRHGTGITEAFF
TRBJ1-2	many	TRBV6-2/TRBV6-3	CASSYSLRAGYGYTF
TRBJ2-5	many	TRBV20-1	CSARTPLGREETQYF
TRBJ1-4	many	TRBV6-1	CASSEVGVANEKLFF
TRBJ1-1	many	TRBV20-1	CSARDRGRGGTEAFF
TRBJ1-1	many	TRBV2	CASSERGANTEAFF
TRBJ2-3	many	TRBV29-1	CSVAQTGGMDTQYF
TRBJ2-7	many	TRBV29-1	CSVEMRAGQGAPTYEQYF
TRBJ2-7	many	TRBV29-1	CSVRRQSSYEQYF
TRBJ2-5	many	TRBV29-1	CSVRQTGGQYF
TRBJ2-3	many	TRBV6-2/TRBV6-3	CASSYSTSGGAKGTQYF
TRBJ2-5	many	TRBV7-2	CASSLLGARGTETQYF
TRBJ1-1	.	TRBV20-1	CSASTGQFGNTEAFF
TRBJ2-3	many	TRBV6-1	CASSDRGFQDTQYF
TRBJ2-1	many	TRBV6-2/TRBV6-3	CASSYSAGRVPEQFF
TRBJ2-5	many	TRBV7-9	CASSLGGEPQETQYF
TRBJ1-1	.	TRBV29-1	CSTRRGGANTEAFF
TRBJ2-5	many	TRBV6-5	CASTKGETQYF
TRBJ1-1	many	TRBV5-6	CASSSRGGGRTEAFF
TRBJ1-1	many	TRBV6-5	CASSYRQSEAFF
TRBJ2-7	many	TRBV19	CASSAADREFYEQYF
TRBJ2-1	many	TRBV7-6	CASSVTGQSYNEQFF
TRBJ2-1	many	TRBV7-6	CASSARAAQRHNEQFF
TRBJ2-7	many	TRBV5-1	CASSRDGNGEQYF
TRBJ2-1	many	TRBV6-2/TRBV6-3	CASSGGSRTYNEQFF
TRBJ2-3	many	TRBV19	CASRDRGTDTQYF
TRBJ2-1	many	TRBV10-3	CAISTKQDYNEQFF
TRBJ2-1	many	TRBV20-1	CSANRLQLNNEQFF